This T cell receptor (beta chain) comes out of a study of T cell responses to AZD1222 COVID-19 vaccine. Study outcomes and limitations: The sample set comprised mostly white British donors with more females, and clonal diversity was possibly underestimated.

A word on this clone: Its target is not known.

Sequenced by immunoSEQ multiplex PCR; TCRdb stores in-frame clones only, minus some. The top ten clones hold 2% to 2.5% of a sample with more than 140,000 clones, roughly 88% of them seen once. The CDR3 sequence is 14 residues long. Trimming took 4 bases from V and 0 from J, leaving 12 bases between them. CDR1 is GTSNPN and CDR2 is SVGIG in the germline V gene (reference sequence). Sequenced material: peripheral blood, taken on day 0 of AZD1222 vaccination. The chain carries TRBV30 and TRBJ1-1; D might be TRBD1 (6 bases). The sequence was obtained from an adult in good health. CDR3 residues: CAWTLTGLNTEAFF. The CDR3 DNA sequence: TGTGCCTGGACCTTGACAGGCTTGAACACTGAAGCTTTCTTT.